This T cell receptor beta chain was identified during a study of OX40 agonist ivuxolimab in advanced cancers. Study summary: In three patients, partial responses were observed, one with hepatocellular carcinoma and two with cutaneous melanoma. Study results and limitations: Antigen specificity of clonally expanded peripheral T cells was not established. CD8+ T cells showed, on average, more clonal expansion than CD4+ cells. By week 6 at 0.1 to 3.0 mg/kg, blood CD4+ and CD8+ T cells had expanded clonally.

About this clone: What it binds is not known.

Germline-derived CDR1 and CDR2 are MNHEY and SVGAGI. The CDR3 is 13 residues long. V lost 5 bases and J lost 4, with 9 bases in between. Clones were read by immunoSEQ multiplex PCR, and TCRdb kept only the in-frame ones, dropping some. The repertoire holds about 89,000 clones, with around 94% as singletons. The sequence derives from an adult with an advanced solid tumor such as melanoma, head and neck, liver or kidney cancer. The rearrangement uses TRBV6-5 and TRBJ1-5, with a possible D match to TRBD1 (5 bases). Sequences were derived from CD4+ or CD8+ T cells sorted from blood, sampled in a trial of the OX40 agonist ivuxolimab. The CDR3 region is CASSGGLNQPQHF. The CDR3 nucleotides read TGTGCCAGCAGTGGGGGACTTAATCAGCCCCAGCATTTT.